The 18 T cell receptor beta chains given below trace back to one sample, sequenced in a study of regulatory T cells in long-lasting Graves disease. As to time point: newly diagnosed GD, antithyroid drugs for less than 3 months. The authors made the TCR library using RNA they extracted from PBMCs. Arm-PCR with iRepertoire HTBI primers amplified the CDR3 regions for these TCR beta libraries. TCRdb reprocessed the multiplex PCR reads with MiXCR, giving one entry per CDR3 protein. The sample yields about 430,000 distinct CDR3 sequences, 14% to 15% seen once. Another study also made use of these data, one on T cells in Graves' hyperthyroidism and ophthalmopathy.

The sample consisted of peripheral blood mononuclear cells (PBMCs), taken at new diagnosis, from a patient treated with antithyroid drugs. Receptors originate from a woman aged 40-49 years with Graves disease.

Comments on this clonotype: This likely came from a read error, as a far larger clone is one base away. V gene TRBV6-2 or TRBV6-3 combines with J gene TRBJ1-5, with D unclear. There are 12 residues in the CDR3. Germline V gene sequence: CDR1 MNHEY, CDR2 SVGEGT. CDR3 nucleotides: TGTGTCAGCAGTAAGGGTACTCAGCCCCAGCATTTT. Its protein product is CVSSKGTQPQHF.

The table lists this clonotype with many counts. V gene TRBV7-9 combines with J gene TRBJ2-5; D is ambiguous. The CDR3 is 12 amino acids. From germline, CDR1 is SEHNR and CDR2 FQNEAQ (reference sequence). Trimming took 0 bases from V and 4 from J, leaving 3 bases between them. This CDR3 is CASSLATETQYF. CDR3 bases: TGTGCCAGCAGCTTAGCAACAGAGACCCAGTACTTC.

This clonotype showed up many times. V usage is TRBV12-3 or TRBV12-4 and J usage is TRBJ1-5, with a possible D match to TRBD1 (5 bases). The V and J ends lost 1 base and 2 bases respectively, with 9 bases between them. CDR3 length equals 15 residues. The CDR3 loop reads CASSLGGEGNQPQHF. The CDR3 DNA is TGTGCCAGCAGTTTAGGAGGGGAGGGCAATCAGCCCCAGCATTTT.

The table lists this clonotype with many counts. The chain recombines TRBV12-3 or TRBV12-4 with TRBJ1-5, with no clear D. The CDR3 sequence is 15 residues long. V was cut by 5 bases and J by 0 bases, with 11 bases left in between. The CDR3 reads CASSTGVNSNQPQHF. In DNA form, the CDR3 reads TGTGCCAGCAGTACCGGGGTTAATAGCAATCAGCCCCAGCATTTT.

The table lists this clonotype with many counts. This sequence joins TRBV11-2 and TRBJ2-1; 13 positions agree with TRBD2. The CDR3 consists of 18 residues. V was clipped by 0 bases and J by 6 bases; unmatched bases: 8. In germline, CDR1 is SGHAT, CDR2 FQNNGV. CDR3 residues: CASSLDLRTSGSFNEQFF. The CDR3 region has the DNA TGTGCCAGCAGCTTAGATCTGCGGACTAGCGGGAGTTTCAATGAGCAGTTCTTC.

V gene TRBV7-9 combines with J gene TRBJ2-1, with 10 nucleotides matching TRBD2. V was clipped by 6 bases and J by 8 bases; unmatched bases: 7. Germline CDR1 is SEHNR and CDR2 is FQNEAQ (reference sequence). This CDR3 is built from 14 residues. As DNA, the CDR3 is TGTGCCAGCAGGCTAGCGGGAGAGCCGGATGAGCAGTTCTTC. Its translation: CASRLAGEPDEQFF. Supplemented by reference TRBV7-9 and TRBJ2-1, the full variable domain reads DTGVSQNPRHKITKRGQNVTFRCDPISEHNRLYWYRQTLGQGPEFLTYFQNEAQLEKSRLLSDRFSAERPKGSFSTLEIQRTEQGDSAMYLCASRLAGEPDEQFFGPGTRLTVL.

This clonotype was counted only a few times. The chain carries TRBV29-1 and TRBJ2-1; 7 bases line up with TRBD2. Germline CDR1 SQVTM, CDR2 ANQGSEA. The CDR3 totals 15 residues. V was pared by 7 bases and J by 7 bases, with 16 bases of the junction left unmatched. The CDR3: CSAKGGAGVWNEQFF. The CDR3 DNA follows: TGCAGCGCAAAGGGAGGGGCAGGCGTCTGGAATGAGCAGTTCTTC.

V is TRBV14 and J is TRBJ2-5; D is undetermined. The CDR3 runs to 13 residues. Trimming left V 4 bases short and J 9 bases short, with 15 bases between. Per germline, CDR1 SGHDN and CDR2 FVKESK. As DNA, the CDR3 is TGTGCCAGCAGCCTAGGGCCGTCCGGTGCCCAGTACTTC. It translates to CASSLGPSGAQYF.

V is TRBV12-3 or TRBV12-4 and J is TRBJ2-2; 9 nucleotides align to TRBD1. CDR3 length: 16 residues. J lost 1 base, V lost 6 bases, and 6 bases had no gene match. The CDR3 loop is CASRPGTGKNTGELFF. In DNA, the CDR3 is TGTGCCAGCAGACCTGGGACAGGGAAGAACACCGGGGAGCTGTTTTTT.

This clonotype has only a few counts. J is TRBJ2-7 and V is TRBV29-1; TRBD1 aligns across 10 bases. This CDR3 spans 18 amino acids. Germline trimming cut 4 bases from V and 2 bases from J; bases unmatched to any gene: 17. Germline-derived CDR1 and CDR2 are SQVTM and ANQGSEA. The CDR3 spells CSVAGSPWTGGDPYEQYF. CDR3 DNA: TGCAGCGTTGCGGGGTCGCCCTGGACAGGGGGTGATCCCTACGAGCAGTACTTC.

In this sample, this clonotype turned up many times. This chain joins TRBV12-3 or TRBV12-4 and TRBJ1-5; 8 nucleotides align to TRBD1. The CDR3 is made up of 16 amino acids. V dropped 5 bases and J dropped 2; count of bases not matched to a gene: 8. The CDR3 sequence is CASSPNRGRGNQPQHF. CDR3 nucleotides: TGTGCCAGCAGTCCAAACAGGGGGAGAGGCAATCAGCCCCAGCATTTT.

In its sample, this clonotype was seen a few times. The chain has TRBV6-1 and TRBJ2-7; unclear D gene. The CDR3 spans 16 residues. Per germline, CDR1 MNHNS and CDR2 SASEGT. V was trimmed by 0 bases and J by 2 bases, leaving 14 bases between them. CDR3 in DNA: TGTGCCAGCAGTGAAGCAGCCTCGGGCGGTCCCTACGAGCAGTACTTC. It specifies CASSEAASGGPYEQYF.

V is TRBV5-4 and J is TRBJ2-7; either TRBD1 or TRBD2 may fit D (5 bases each). This CDR3 is built from 13 residues. Trimming cost V 2 bases and J 2 bases, with 8 bases left between them. Germline V gives CDR1 SGHNT, CDR2 YYREEE (reference sequence). CDR3 DNA sequence: TGTGCCAGCAGCTTCGGGGCCCCCTACGAGCAGTACTTC. This encodes CASSFGAPYEQYF.

The chain recombines TRBV28 with TRBJ1-4, with D possibly matching TRBD1 (5 bases). V was trimmed by 6 bases and J by 7 bases, leaving 15 bases between them. CDR3 length: 14 residues. Germline V gene lookup returns CDR1 MDHEN and CDR2 SYDVKM. CDR3 in DNA: TGTGCCAGCAGGGCGGGGACGGCGGGTGAAAAACTGTTTTTT. Translated: CASRAGTAGEKLFF.

Of note for this clonotype: This is likely an artifact of a read error, given a far larger clone one base away. V and J are TRBV11-2 and TRBJ2-5; TRBD2 aligns across 8 bases. The germline CDR1 and CDR2 sequences are SGHAT and FQNNGV. This CDR3 comprises 13 residues. J lost 11 bases, V lost 8 bases, and 13 bases had no gene match. The CDR3 sequence is CASQREQGDEQYF. CDR3 DNA sequence: TGTGCCAGCCAGCGGGAGCAGGGTGATGAGCAGTACTTC.

The rearrangement joins TRBV29-1 to TRBJ2-3; possibly TRBD2 for D (6 bases). The CDR3 is 14 amino acids. V was shortened by 3 bases and J by 0 bases, with 10 bases between the two germline ends. Per germline, CDR1 SQVTM and CDR2 ANQGSEA. CDR3 nucleotides: TGCAGCGTTGATAGCGGAGCCAGCACAGATACGCAGTATTTT. Residues: CSVDSGASTDTQYF.

This clonotype was detected ten times or more. This chain's CDR3 is CAGQRGVDTQYF. CDR3 nucleotides: TGTGCCGGCCAGAGGGGGGTCGATACGCAGTATTTT. The chain carries TRBV13 and TRBJ2-3; either TRBD1 or TRBD2 may fit D (6 bases each). The V gene lost 11 bases and the J gene lost 6 bases, with 15 bases spanning the gap. The CDR3 spans 12 residues. The V gene's germline CDR1 is PRHDT and CDR2 FYEKMQ (reference sequence).

This clonotype occurred many times. The chain carries TRBV2 and TRBJ1-1; D not resolved. Germline V gene lookup returns CDR1 SNHLY and CDR2 FYNNEI. This CDR3 has 13 amino acids. Trimming removed 4 bases from V and 1 base from J, with 7 bases in between. CDR3 region: CASSVWWNTEAFF. In nucleotides, the CDR3 is TGTGCCAGCAGTGTATGGTGGAACACTGAAGCTTTCTTT.